This T cell receptor beta chain comes out of a study of blood T cells in healthy people across ages. The CDR3 runs to 14 residues. The V gene's germline CDR1 is SGHTA and CDR2 FQGNSA. The V end was cut by 5 bases, the J end by 5 bases, with 12 bases between. Primers used in a second PCR of about 7 to 12 cycles were a sample-barcoded 5' primer and a J-beta primer mix. TCRdb re-derived calls from the 5' RACE reads in MiXCR, one entry per CDR3 protein. The sample lists more than 650,000 distinct CDR3 sequences; about 55% were seen once. This TCR came from a man aged 80 or over in good health. The chain couples TRBV7-2 to TRBJ1-4; D might be TRBD1 (6 bases). Sequenced sample: blood. The CDR3 DNA reads TGTGCCAGCAGCCGACTCAGGGGAAATGAAAAACTGTTTTTT. It encodes CASSRLRGNEKLFF.